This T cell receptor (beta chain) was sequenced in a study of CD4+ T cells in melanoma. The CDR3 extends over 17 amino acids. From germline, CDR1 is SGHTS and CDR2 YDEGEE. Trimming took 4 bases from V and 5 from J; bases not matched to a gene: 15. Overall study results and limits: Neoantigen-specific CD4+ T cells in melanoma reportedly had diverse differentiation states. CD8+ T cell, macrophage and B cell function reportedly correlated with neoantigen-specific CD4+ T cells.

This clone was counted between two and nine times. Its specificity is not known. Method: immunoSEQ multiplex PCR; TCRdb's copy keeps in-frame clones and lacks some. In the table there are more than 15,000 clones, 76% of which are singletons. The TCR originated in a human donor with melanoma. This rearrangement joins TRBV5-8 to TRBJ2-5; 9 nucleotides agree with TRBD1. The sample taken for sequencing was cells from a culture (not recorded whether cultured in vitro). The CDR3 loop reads CASSTGTGSGRRETQYF. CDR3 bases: TGTGCCAGCAGCACTGGGACAGGGAGTGGTCGACGGGAGACCCAGTACTTC.